A single TCR beta chain is shown here with its context. Per the authors' pipeline: Nucleated cell counts were estimated from reference gene primer amplification. Only in-frame clones appear in the TCRdb table, and some are missing; sequencing was by immunoSEQ multiplex PCR. Clone size and V and J calls were adopted from that table, with D and trimming inferred from the DNA. The data contain about 140,000 clones, 85% to 90% of them singletons. The data stem from a study of blood T cell repertoires in COVID-19. Study at large: The United States, Italy and Spain were the sources of the acute and convalescent COVID-19 samples. T cells, B-cell-depleted T cells, or PBMCs supplied cDNA or gDNA.

This CDR3 has 16 amino acids. From germline, CDR1 is LGHNA and CDR2 YSLEER. The V and J ends lost 1 base and 5 bases respectively, with 17 bases between them. Material for sequencing was peripheral blood. V is TRBV4-3 and J is TRBJ1-2; possibly TRBD1 for D (5 bases). The sequence was collected from a woman between 55 and 75 years old with acute or convalescent COVID-19. The CDR3 loop is CASSQGIGGIGYGYTF. As DNA, the CDR3 is TGCGCCAGCAGCCAAGGCATCGGGGGAATCGGATATGGCTACACCTTC.